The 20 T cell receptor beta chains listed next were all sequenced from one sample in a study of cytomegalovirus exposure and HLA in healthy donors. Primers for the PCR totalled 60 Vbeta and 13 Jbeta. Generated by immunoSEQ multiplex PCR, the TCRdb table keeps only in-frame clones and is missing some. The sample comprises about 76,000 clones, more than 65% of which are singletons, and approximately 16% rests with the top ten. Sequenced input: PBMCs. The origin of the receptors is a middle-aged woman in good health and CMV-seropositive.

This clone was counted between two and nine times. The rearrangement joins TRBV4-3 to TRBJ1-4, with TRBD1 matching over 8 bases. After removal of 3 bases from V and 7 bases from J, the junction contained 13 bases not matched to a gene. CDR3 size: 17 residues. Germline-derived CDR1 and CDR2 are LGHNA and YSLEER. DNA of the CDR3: TGCGCCAGCAGCCAGAACGACCGAGCAGGGGGCGGTGAAAAACTGTTTTTT. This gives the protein CASSQNDRAGGGEKLFF.

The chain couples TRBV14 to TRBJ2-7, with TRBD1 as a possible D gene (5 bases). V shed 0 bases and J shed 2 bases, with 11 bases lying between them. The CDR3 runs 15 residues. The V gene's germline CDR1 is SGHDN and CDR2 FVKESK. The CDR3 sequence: CASSQEHGAPYEQYF. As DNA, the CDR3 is TGTGCCAGCAGCCAAGAGCATGGGGCGCCCTACGAGCAGTACTTC.

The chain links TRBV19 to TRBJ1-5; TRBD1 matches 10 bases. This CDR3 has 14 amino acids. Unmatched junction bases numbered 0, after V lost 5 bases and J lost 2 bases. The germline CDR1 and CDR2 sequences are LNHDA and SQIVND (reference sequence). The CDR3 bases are TGTGCCAGTAGTGGGACAGGGGGCAATCAGCCCCAGCATTTT. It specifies CASSGTGGNQPQHF. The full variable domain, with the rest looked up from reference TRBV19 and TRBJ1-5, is DGGITQSPKYLFRKEGQNVTLSCEQNLNHDAMYWYRQDPGQGLRLIYYSQIVNDFQKGDIAEGYSVSREKKESFPLTVTSAQKNPTAFYLCASSGTGGNQPQHFGDGTRLSIL.

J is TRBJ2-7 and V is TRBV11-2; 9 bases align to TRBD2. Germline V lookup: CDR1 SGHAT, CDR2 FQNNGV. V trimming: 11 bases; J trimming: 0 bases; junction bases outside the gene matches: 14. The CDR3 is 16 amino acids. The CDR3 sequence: CASAYTSGFSSYEQYF. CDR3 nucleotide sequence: TGTGCCTCAGCTTACACTAGCGGGTTTAGCTCCTACGAGCAGTACTTC.

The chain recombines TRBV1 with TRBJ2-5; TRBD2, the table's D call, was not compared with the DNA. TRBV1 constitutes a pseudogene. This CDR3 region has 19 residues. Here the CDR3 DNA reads TGCACCAGCAGCCAAGCCCAAACGGACCATAGCGGGATTTTAGAGACCCAGTACTTC. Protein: CTSSQAQTDHSGILETQYF.

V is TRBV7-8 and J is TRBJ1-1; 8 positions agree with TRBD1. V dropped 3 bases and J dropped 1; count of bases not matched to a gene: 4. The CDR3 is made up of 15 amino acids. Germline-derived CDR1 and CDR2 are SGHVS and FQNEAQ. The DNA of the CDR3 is TGTGCCAGCAGCTTCTCAGGGGGCAGGAACACTGAAGCTTTCTTT. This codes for CASSFSGGRNTEAFF.

CDR3 sequence: CAWSRGEGQISGNTIYF. CDR3 bases: TGTGCCTGGAGTAGAGGAGAGGGACAGATCTCTGGAAACACCATATATTTT. This chain connects TRBV30 to TRBJ1-3; 7 nucleotides match TRBD1. Germline lookup yields CDR1 GTSNPN and CDR2 SVGIG (reference sequence). The CDR3 is 17 amino acids. With V trimmed by 2 bases and J by 0 bases, 10 bases remained unmatched. The full variable domain, with the rest looked up from reference TRBV30 and TRBJ1-3, is SQTIHQWPATLVQPVGSPLSLECTVEGTSNPNLYWYRQAAGRGLQLLFYSVGIGQISSEVPQNLSASRPQDRQFILSSKKLLLSDSGFYLCAWSRGEGQISGNTIYFGEGSWLTVV.

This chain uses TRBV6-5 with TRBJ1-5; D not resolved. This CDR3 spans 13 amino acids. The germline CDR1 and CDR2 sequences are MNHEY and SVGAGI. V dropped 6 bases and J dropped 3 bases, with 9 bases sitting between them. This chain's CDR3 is CASSRTNNQPQHF. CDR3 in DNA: TGTGCCAGCAGCAGAACTAACAATCAGCCCCAGCATTTT.

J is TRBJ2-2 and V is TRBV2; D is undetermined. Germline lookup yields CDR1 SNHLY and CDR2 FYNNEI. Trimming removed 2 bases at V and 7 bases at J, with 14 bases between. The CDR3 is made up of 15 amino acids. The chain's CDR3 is CASSEMALVGGELFF. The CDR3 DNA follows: TGTGCCAGCAGTGAAATGGCGCTAGTCGGCGGGGAGCTGTTTTTT.

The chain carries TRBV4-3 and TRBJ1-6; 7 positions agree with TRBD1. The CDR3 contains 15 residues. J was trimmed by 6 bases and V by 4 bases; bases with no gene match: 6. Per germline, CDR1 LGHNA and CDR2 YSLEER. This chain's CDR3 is CASSPTGVSNSPLHF. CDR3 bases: TGCGCCAGCAGCCCAACAGGGGTCTCTAATTCACCCCTCCACTTT.

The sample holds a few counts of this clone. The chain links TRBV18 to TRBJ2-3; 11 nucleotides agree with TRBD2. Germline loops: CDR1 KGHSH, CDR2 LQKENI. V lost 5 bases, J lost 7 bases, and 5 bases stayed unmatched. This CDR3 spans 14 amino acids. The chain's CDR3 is CASSILAGEYTQYF. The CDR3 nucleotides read TGTGCCAGCTCAATACTAGCGGGAGAGTATACGCAGTATTTT.

CDR3 in DNA: TGTGCCAGCAGTTTAAAGGTAGCGGTGGGCTACAATGAGCAGTTCTTC. Translation: CASSLKVAVGYNEQFF. This sequence joins TRBV27 and TRBJ2-1, with D possibly being TRBD2 (6 bases). Trimming removed 2 bases at V and 3 bases at J, with 14 bases between. The CDR3 totals 16 residues. Germline loops: CDR1 MNHEY, CDR2 SMNVEV (reference sequence).

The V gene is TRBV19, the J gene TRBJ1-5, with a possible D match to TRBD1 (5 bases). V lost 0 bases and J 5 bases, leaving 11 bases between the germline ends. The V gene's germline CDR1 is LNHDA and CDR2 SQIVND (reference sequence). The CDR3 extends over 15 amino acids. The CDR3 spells CASSIDSQGYQPQHF. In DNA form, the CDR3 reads TGTGCCAGTAGTATAGACAGCCAGGGCTATCAGCCCCAGCATTTT.

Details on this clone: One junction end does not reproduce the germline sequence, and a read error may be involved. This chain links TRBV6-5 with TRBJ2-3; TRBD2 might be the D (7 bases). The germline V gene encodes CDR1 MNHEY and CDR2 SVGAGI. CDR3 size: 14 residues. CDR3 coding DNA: TGTGCCAGCAGTTACGGGGGGGGCACGGATACGCAGTATTTT. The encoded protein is CASSYGGGTDTQYF.

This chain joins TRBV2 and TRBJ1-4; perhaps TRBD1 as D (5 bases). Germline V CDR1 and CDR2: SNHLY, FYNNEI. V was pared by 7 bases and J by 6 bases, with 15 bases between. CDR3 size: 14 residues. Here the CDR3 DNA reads TGTGCCAGCAACGGGCGGCGGGGGTATGAAAAACTGTTTTTT. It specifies CASNGRRGYEKLFF.

The chain's CDR3 is CASSLTGVGEKLFF. Here the CDR3 DNA reads TGCGCCAGCAGCCTGACAGGGGTTGGGGAAAAACTGTTTTTT. The chain recombines TRBV5-1 with TRBJ1-4, with TRBD1 matching 8 bases. The CDR3 sequence is 14 residues long. V gave up 4 bases and J gave up 8 bases; unmatched junction bases: 7. CDR1 and CDR2 from the germline V gene are SGHRS and YFSETQ.

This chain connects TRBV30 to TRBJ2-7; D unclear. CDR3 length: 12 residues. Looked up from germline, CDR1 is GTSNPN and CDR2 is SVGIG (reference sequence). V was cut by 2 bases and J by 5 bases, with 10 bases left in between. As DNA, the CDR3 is TGTGCCTGGAGTCCGGGTTCCCACGAGCAGTACTTC. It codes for CAWSPGSHEQYF.

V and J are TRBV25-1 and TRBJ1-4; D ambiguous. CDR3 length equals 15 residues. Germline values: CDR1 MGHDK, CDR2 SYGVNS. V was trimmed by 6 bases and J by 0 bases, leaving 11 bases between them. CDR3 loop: CASRPALATNEKLFF. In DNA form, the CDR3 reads TGTGCCAGCAGGCCCGCGTTGGCAACTAATGAAAAACTGTTTTTT.

The CDR3 DNA follows: TGTGCCAGCAGTCTGCGGTTGCAGCCCCAGCATTTT. It translates to CASSLRLQPQHF. V and J are TRBV28 and TRBJ1-5; D is undetermined. V was shortened by 5 bases and J by 7 bases, with 9 bases between the two germline ends. The germline V gene encodes CDR1 MDHEN and CDR2 SYDVKM. The CDR3 length is 12 residues.

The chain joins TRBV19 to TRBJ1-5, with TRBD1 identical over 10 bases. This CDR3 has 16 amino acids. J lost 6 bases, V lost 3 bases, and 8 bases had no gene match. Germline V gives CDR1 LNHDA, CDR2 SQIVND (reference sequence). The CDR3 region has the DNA TGTGCCAGTAGTATTTTTGGGGACAGGGGATCTCAGCCCCAGCATTTT. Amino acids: CASSIFGDRGSQPQHF.